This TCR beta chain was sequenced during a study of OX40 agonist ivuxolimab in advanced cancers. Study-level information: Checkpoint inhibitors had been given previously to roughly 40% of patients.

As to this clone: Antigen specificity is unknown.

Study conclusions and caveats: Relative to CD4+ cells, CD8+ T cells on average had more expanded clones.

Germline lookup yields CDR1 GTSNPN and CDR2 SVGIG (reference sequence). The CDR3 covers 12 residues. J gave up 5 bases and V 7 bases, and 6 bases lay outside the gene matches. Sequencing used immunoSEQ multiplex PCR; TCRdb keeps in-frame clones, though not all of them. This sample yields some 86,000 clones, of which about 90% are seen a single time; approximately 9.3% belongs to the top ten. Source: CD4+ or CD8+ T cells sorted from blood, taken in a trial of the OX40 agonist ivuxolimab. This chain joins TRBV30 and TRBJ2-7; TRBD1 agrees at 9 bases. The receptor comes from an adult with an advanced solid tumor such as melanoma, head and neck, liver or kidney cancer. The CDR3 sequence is CALTGQGHEQYF. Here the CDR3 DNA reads TGTGCCTTGACGGGACAGGGCCACGAGCAGTACTTC.